A selection of T cell receptor beta chains follows, all from one sample in a study of blood T cell repertoires in COVID-19. Some clones are missing from TCRdb's copy, which holds only in-frame ones; the method was immunoSEQ multiplex PCR. In the table there are about 440,000 clones, 90% of which are singletons. Source material: PBMCs or T cells enriched from blood (not recorded which). The receptors come from a man aged 18 to 35 who had recovered from COVID-19. CDR3s include the opening cysteine and the closing phenylalanine or tryptophan. D genes are given only for firm matches. The size of a clone is reported for some rows only, either as once, few or many, or as a class for expanded clones.

CDR3 protein,CDR3 DNA,J gene,D gene,clone size,V gene
CASIGAGAETEQFF,TGTGCCAGCATAGGGGCGGGGGCCGAGACTGAGCAGTTCTTC,TRBJ2-1,NA,NA,TRBV6-5
CASSQDYRVGEQFF,TGTGCCAGCAGCCAAGATTACAGGGTCGGTGAGCAGTTCTTC,TRBJ2-1,NA,NA,TRBV3-1/TRBV3-2
CAAWTGTGGKLFF,TGTGCCGCCTGGACCGGGACAGGGGGAAAACTGTTTTTT,TRBJ1-4,TRBD1,NA,TRBV6-6
CASSSYRLPHGYTF,TGTGCCAGCAGTTCCTACAGGTTACCGCATGGCTACACCTTC,TRBJ1-2,NA,NA,TRBV27
CASSPLAGSYNEQFF,TGTGCCAGCAGTCCTCTAGCGGGCTCCTACAATGAGCAGTTCTTC,TRBJ2-1,TRBD2,once,TRBV2
CASSVSLTYEQYF,TGTGCCAGCAGTGTCTCACTCACCTACGAGCAGTACTTC,TRBJ2-7,NA,once,TRBV2
CASSSGLAGGETQYF,TGCGCCAGCAGCTCGGGACTAGCGGGAGGAGAGACCCAGTACTTC,TRBJ2-5,TRBD2,once,TRBV5-1
CATSRLDRDNSPLHF,TGTGCCACCAGCAGACTAGACAGGGATAATTCACCCCTCCACTTT,TRBJ1-6,TRBD1,NA,TRBV15
CASSSGDRGNTIYF,TGTGCCAGCAGCTCAGGGGACAGGGGAAACACCATATATTTT,TRBJ1-3,TRBD1,NA,TRBV5-4
CASSQTPASEAFF,TGTGCCAGCAGCCAAACGCCCGCTAGTGAAGCTTTCTTT,TRBJ1-1,NA,NA,TRBV9
CASSYGWESTDTQYF,TGTGCCAGCAGCTACGGGTGGGAGAGCACAGATACGCAGTATTTT,TRBJ2-3,NA,NA,TRBV11-3
CASGLVRGGLDTIYF,TGTGCTAGTGGTTTGGTTAGGGGAGGGTTAGACACCATATATTTT,TRBJ1-3,NA,NA,TRBV12-5
CASSQDGSGSTDTQYF,TGCGCCAGCAGCCAAGATGGCAGCGGGAGCACAGATACGCAGTATTTT,TRBJ2-3,NA,once,TRBV4-1
CASSQDVAGVNPHEQYF,TGTGCCAGCAGTCAAGACGTGGCGGGAGTCAATCCCCACGAGCAGTACTTC,TRBJ2-7,TRBD2,NA,TRBV5-4
CASSAGQAPETQYF,TGCGCCAGCAGCGCGGGACAGGCCCCAGAGACCCAGTACTTC,TRBJ2-5,TRBD1,NA,TRBV5-1
CASSATRNEQFF,TGTGCCAGCAGCGCGACTAGGAATGAGCAGTTCTTC,TRBJ2-1,NA,once,TRBV9
CASSPPPLGSEKLFF,TGTGCCAGCTCACCCCCGCCCCTTGGGAGTGAAAAACTGTTTTTT,TRBJ1-4,NA,NA,TRBV18
CASSLDGAGANVLTF,TGTGCCAGCAGCTTGGATGGAGCTGGGGCCAACGTCCTGACTTTC,TRBJ2-6,NA,NA,TRBV5-4
CASSDDGGETQYF,TGTGCCAGCAGTGACGACGGGGGAGAGACCCAGTACTTC,TRBJ2-5,NA,NA,TRBV6-1
CASSLNGYNEQFF,TGTGCCAGCAGCTTAAACGGGTACAATGAGCAGTTCTTC,TRBJ2-1,NA,NA,TRBV11-3
CASSFGYGYTF,TGTGCCAGCAGTTTCGGCTATGGCTACACCTTC,TRBJ1-2,NA,NA,TRBV12-3/TRBV12-4
CASSYSGSRNTEAFF,TGTGCCAGCAGTTACTCTGGGAGCCGGAACACTGAAGCTTTCTTT,TRBJ1-1,NA,NA,TRBV6-5
CASSPRDLGPHEQYF,TGTGCCAGCAGTCCCCGGGACTTGGGGCCCCACGAGCAGTACTTC,TRBJ2-7,NA,NA,TRBV14
CASSLTGGDYQPQHF,TGTGCCAGCAGCCTGACGGGGGGGGACTACCAGCCCCAGCATTTT,TRBJ1-5,NA,NA,TRBV7-2
CATSRLGTENSPLHF,TGTGCCACCAGCAGACTAGGGACAGAAAATTCACCCCTCCACTTT,TRBJ1-6,TRBD1,NA,TRBV15
CASGLHQSYGYTF,TGTGCTAGTGGTTTGCATCAGTCCTATGGCTACACCTTC,TRBJ1-2,NA,NA,TRBV12-5